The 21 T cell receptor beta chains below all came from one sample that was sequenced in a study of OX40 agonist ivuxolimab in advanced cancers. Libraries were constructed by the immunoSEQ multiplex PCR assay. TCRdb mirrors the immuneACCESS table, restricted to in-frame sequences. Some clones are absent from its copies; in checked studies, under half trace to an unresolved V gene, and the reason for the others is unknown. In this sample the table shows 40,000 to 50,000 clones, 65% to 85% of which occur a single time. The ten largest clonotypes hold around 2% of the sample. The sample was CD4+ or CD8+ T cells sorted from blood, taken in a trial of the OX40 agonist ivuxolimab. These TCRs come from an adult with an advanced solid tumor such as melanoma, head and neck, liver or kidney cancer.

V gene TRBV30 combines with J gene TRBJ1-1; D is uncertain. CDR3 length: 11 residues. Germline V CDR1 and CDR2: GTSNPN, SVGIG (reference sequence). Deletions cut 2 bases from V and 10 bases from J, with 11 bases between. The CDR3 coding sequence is TGTGCCTGGAGTATTAAGTCTTTAGCTTTCTTT. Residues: CAWSIKSLAFF.

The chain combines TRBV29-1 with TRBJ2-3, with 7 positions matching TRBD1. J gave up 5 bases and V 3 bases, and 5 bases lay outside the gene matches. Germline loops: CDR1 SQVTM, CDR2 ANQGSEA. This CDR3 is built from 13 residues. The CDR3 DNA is TGCAGCGTTGATCGGCAGGGGGAAGATACGCAGTATTTT. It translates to CSVDRQGEDTQYF.

The CDR3 sequence is CASSLVLRDTEAFF. The CDR3 DNA reads as TGTGCCAGCAGCTTGGTGTTGAGGGACACTGAAGCTTTCTTT. This chain connects TRBV5-6 to TRBJ1-1; D call uncertain. The CDR3 totals 14 residues. Deletions cut 0 bases from V and 3 bases from J, with 9 bases between. Germline CDR1 SGHDT, CDR2 YYEEEE.

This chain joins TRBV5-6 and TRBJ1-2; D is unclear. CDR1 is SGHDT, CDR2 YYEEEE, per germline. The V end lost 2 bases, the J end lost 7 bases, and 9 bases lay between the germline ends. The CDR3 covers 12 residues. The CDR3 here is CASSFGKAGYTF. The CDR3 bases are TGTGCCAGCAGCTTTGGGAAGGCTGGCTACACCTTC.

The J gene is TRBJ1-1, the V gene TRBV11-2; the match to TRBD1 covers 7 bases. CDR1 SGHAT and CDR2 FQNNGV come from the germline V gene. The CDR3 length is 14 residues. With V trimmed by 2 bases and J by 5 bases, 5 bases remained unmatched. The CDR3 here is CASSLSQGGTEAFF. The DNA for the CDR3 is TGTGCCAGCAGCTTAAGCCAGGGGGGAACTGAAGCTTTCTTT. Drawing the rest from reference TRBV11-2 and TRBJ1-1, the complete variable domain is EAGVAQSPRYKIIEKRQSVAFWCNPISGHATLYWYQQILGQGPKLLIQFQNNGVVDDSQLPKDRFSAERLKGVDSTLKIQPAKLEDSAVYLCASSLSQGGTEAFFGQGTRLTVV.

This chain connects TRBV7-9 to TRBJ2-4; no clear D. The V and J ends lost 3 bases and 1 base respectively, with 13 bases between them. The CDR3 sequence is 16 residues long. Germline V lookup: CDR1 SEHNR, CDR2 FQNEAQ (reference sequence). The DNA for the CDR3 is TGTGCCAGCAGCTTTCGACCGAAAGAGGCCAAAAACATTCAGTACTTC. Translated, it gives CASSFRPKEAKNIQYF. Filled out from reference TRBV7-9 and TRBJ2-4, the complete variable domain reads DTGVSQNPRHKITKRGQNVTFRCDPISEHNRLYWYRQTLGQGPEFLTYFQNEAQLEKSRLLSDRFSAERPKGSFSTLEIQRTEQGDSAMYLCASSFRPKEAKNIQYFGAGTRLSVL.

CDR3 DNA sequence: TGTGCCAGCAGCTTGGGCCAGGGCGTGTACGAGCAGTACTTC. It yields the protein CASSLGQGVYEQYF. The rearrangement joins TRBV5-8 to TRBJ2-7; D is perhaps TRBD1 (5 bases). CDR1 and CDR2 from the germline V gene are SGHTS and YDEGEE. There are 14 residues in the CDR3. V lost 0 bases and J lost 4, with 11 bases in between.

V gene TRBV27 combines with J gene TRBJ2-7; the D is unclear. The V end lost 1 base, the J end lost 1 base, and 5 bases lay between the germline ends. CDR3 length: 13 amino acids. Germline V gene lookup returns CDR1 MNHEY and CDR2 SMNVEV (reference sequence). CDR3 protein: CASSLYQSYEQYF. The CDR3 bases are TGTGCCAGCAGTTTATACCAGTCCTACGAGCAGTACTTC.

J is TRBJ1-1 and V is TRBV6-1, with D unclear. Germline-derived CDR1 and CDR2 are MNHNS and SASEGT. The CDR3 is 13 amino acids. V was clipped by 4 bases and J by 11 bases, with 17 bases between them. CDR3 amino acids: CASSARTDLLAFF. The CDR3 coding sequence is TGTGCCAGCAGTGCCCGGACGGATCTTCTCGCTTTCTTT.

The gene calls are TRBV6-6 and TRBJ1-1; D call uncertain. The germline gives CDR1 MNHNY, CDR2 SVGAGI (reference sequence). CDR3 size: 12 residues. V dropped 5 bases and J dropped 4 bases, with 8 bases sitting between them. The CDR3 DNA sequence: TGTGCCAGCAGTCAGTACCTCACTGAAGCTTTCTTT. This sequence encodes CASSQYLTEAFF.

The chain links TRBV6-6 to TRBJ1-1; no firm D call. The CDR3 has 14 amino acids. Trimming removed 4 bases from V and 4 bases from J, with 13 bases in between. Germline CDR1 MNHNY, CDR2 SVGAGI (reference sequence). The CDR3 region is CASSFGLWGTEAFF. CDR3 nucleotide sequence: TGTGCCAGCAGTTTCGGCCTATGGGGCACTGAAGCTTTCTTT.

The CDR3 reads CSVEKNRGANYGYTF. In nucleotides, the CDR3 is TGCAGCGTTGAAAAGAACAGGGGAGCTAACTATGGCTACACCTTC. V and J are TRBV29-1 and TRBJ1-2; 7 nucleotides agree with TRBD1. Losses at the gene ends were 2 bases for V and 0 bases for J; bases not matched to a gene: 6. CDR1 and CDR2 from the germline V gene are SQVTM and ANQGSEA. The CDR3 is made up of 15 amino acids.

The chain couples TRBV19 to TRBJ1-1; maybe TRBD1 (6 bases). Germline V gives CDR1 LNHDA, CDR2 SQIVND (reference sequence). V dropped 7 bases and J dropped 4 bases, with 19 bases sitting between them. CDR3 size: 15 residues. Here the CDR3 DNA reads TGTGCCAGTACCAATAGGGGGGGCCGGGGCACTGAAGCTTTCTTT. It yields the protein CASTNRGGRGTEAFF.

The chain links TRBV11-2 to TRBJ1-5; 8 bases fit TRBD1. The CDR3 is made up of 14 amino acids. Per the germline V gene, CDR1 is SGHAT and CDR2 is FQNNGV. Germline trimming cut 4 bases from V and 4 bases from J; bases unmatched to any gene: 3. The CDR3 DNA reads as TGTGCCAGCAGCTCAACAGGGGGGAATCAGCCCCAGCATTTT. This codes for CASSSTGGNQPQHF.

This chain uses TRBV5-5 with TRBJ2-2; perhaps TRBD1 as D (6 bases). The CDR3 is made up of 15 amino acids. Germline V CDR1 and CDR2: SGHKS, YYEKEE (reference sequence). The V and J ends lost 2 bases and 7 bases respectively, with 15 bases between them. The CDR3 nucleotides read TGTGCCAGCAGCTTTCCCACAGGGAAAGACGGGGAGCTGTTTTTT. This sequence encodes CASSFPTGKDGELFF.

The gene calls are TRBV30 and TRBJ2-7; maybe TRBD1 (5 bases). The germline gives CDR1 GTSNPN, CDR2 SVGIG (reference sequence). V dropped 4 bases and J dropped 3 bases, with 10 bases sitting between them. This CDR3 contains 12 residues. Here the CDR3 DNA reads TGTGCCTGGACCACAACAGGCTACGAGCAGTACTTC. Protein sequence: CAWTTTGYEQYF. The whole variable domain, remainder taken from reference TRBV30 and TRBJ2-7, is SQTIHQWPATLVQPVGSPLSLECTVEGTSNPNLYWYRQAAGRGLQLLFYSVGIGQISSEVPQNLSASRPQDRQFILSSKKLLLSDSGFYLCAWTTTGYEQYFGPGTRLTVT.

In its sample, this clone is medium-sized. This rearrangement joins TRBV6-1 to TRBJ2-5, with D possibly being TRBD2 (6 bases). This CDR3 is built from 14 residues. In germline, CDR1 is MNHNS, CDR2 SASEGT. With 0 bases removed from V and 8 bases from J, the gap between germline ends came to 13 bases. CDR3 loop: CASSEAWALATQYF. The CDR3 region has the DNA TGTGCCAGCAGTGAAGCCTGGGCACTAGCAACCCAGTACTTC.

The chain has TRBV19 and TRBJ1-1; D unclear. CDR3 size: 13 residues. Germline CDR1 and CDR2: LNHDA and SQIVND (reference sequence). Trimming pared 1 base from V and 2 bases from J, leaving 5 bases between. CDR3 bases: TGTGCCAGTAGTATAGGGGCAAACACTGAAGCTTTCTTT. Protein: CASSIGANTEAFF.

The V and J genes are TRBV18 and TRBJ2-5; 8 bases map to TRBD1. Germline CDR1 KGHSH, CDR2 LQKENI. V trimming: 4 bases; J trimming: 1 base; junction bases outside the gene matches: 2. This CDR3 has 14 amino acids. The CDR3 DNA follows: TGTGCCAGCTCACTCGACAGGGGCCAAGAGACCCAGTACTTC. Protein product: CASSLDRGQETQYF.

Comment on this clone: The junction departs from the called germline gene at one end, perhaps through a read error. Written as DNA, the CDR3 is TGTGCTAGCAGCTTAGGGGACAGCCACAATGAGCAGTTCTTC. Translating it yields CASSLGDSHNEQFF. The chain combines TRBV7-7 with TRBJ2-1; TRBD1 aligns across 7 bases. This CDR3 spans 14 amino acids. Germline CDR1 SSHAT, CDR2 FNYEAQ (reference sequence). The complete variable domain, with remaining parts taken from reference TRBV7-7 and TRBJ2-1, reads GAGVSQSPRYKVTKRGQDVTLRCDPISSHATLYWYQQALGQGPEFLTYFNYEAQPDKSGLPSDRFSAERPEGSISTLTIQRTEQRDSAMYRCASSLGDSHNEQFFGPGTRLTVL.

This chain's CDR3 is CASSQGTAYNEQFF. The CDR3, as DNA: TGCGCCAGCAGTCAAGGGACAGCCTACAATGAGCAGTTCTTC. This rearrangement joins TRBV23-1 to TRBJ2-1, with 7 bases matching TRBD1. Being an ORF, TRBV23-1 has a function that is uncertain. Trimming took 2 bases from V and 2 from J; bases not matched to a gene: 0. CDR3 length equals 14 residues.